Following are 8 T cell receptor beta chains from one sample sequenced in a study of T cell responses to AZD1222 COVID-19 vaccine. Clones were read by immunoSEQ multiplex PCR, and TCRdb kept only the in-frame ones, dropping some. The table has some 110,000 clones, about 89% seen once; the top ten hold under 20%. Sequencing was performed on peripheral blood, taken on day 0 of AZD1222 vaccination. All receptors come from an adult in good health.

This chain connects TRBV7-9 to TRBJ1-2; D unclear. The ends were cut back, 6 bases at V and 5 bases at J, with 25 bases in the middle. CDR1 SEHNR and CDR2 FQNEAQ come from the germline V gene (reference sequence). The length of the CDR3 is 17 residues. The DNA for the CDR3 is TGTGCCAGCAGGCCCGGGCCGCACTCCGCCTTTCCTTATGGCTACACCTTC. Encoded protein: CASRPGPHSAFPYGYTF.

J is TRBJ2-3 and V is TRBV9; perhaps D is TRBD1 or TRBD2 (5 bases each). The CDR3 has 15 amino acids. V was shortened by 0 bases and J by 2 bases, with 10 bases between the two germline ends. Germline V CDR1 and CDR2: SGDLS, YYNGEE. CDR3 sequence (DNA): TGTGCCAGCAGCGTAGAAGAGGGGATCACAGATACGCAGTATTTT. Amino acid sequence: CASSVEEGITDTQYF. The whole variable domain, filled in from reference TRBV9 and TRBJ2-3, reads DSGVTQTPKHLITATGQRVTLRCSPRSGDLSVYWYQQSLDQGLQFLIQYYNGEERAKGNILERFSAQQFPDLHSELNLSSLELGDSALYFCASSVEEGITDTQYFGPGTRLTVL.

This chain joins TRBV7-6 and TRBJ1-2, with TRBD1 identical over 12 bases. The V gene end was trimmed by 3 bases and the J gene end by 7 bases; junction bases not matched to a gene: 12. Germline CDR1 reads SGHVS; CDR2 reads FNYEAQ. This CDR3 spans 17 amino acids. The chain's CDR3 is CASSFQRAGQGALGYTF. The CDR3 bases are TGTGCCAGCAGCTTCCAACGGGCGGGACAGGGGGCGCTTGGCTACACCTTC.

The J gene is TRBJ1-2, the V gene TRBV3-1 (or the pseudogene TRBV3-2); 10 bases agree with TRBD1. With 4 bases clipped from V and 8 bases from J, the junction kept 7 bases outside the gene matches. The CDR3 consists of 14 residues. The germline CDR1 and CDR2 sequences are LGHDT and YNNKEL (reference sequence). The CDR3 region has the DNA TGTGCCAGCAGCCGTGGGACAGGGGAAGGGGGCTACACCTTC. It yields the protein CASSRGTGEGGYTF.

This chain links TRBV15 with TRBJ2-5, with D perhaps matching TRBD1 (6 bases). Germline loops: CDR1 LNHNV, CDR2 YYDKDF (reference sequence). V was trimmed by 3 bases and J by 3 bases, leaving 14 bases between them. This CDR3 contains 15 residues. CDR3 protein: CATSSLEAGEETQYF. The CDR3 nucleotides read TGTGCCACCAGCAGCCTGGAGGCAGGGGAAGAGACCCAGTACTTC.

The chain recombines TRBV20-1 with TRBJ2-5; D uncertain. The CDR3 loop spans 13 amino acids. V lost 3 bases to trimming and J lost 5 bases, with 13 bases between them. Germline V gene sequence: CDR1 DFQATT, CDR2 SNEGSKA (reference sequence). The CDR3 DNA reads as TGCAGTGCTAGTATCCTAGTTGAGGAGACCCAGTACTTC. This translates into CSASILVEETQYF.

CDR3 DNA sequence: TGCGCCAGCAGTTTGGACAGGGGAGATGGCTACACCTTC. Protein product: CASSLDRGDGYTF. The J gene is TRBJ1-2, the V gene TRBV10-1; 9 positions match TRBD1. This CDR3 comprises 13 residues. CDR1 is WNHNN and CDR2 is SYGVQD in the germline V gene (reference sequence). V gave up 5 bases and J gave up 6 bases; unmatched junction bases: 4.

This sequence joins TRBV3-1 (or the pseudogene TRBV3-2) and TRBJ1-2, with D unresolved. V lost 1 base and J 5 bases, leaving 8 bases between the germline ends. The germline V gene has CDR1 LGHDT and CDR2 YNNKEL (reference sequence). The CDR3 totals 13 residues. For the CDR3, the DNA is TGTGCCAGCAGCCAAGTCCCAGAATATGGCTACACCTTC. It codes for CASSQVPEYGYTF.